This T cell receptor beta chain was sequenced for a study of T cell clonotyping in hematopoietic cell transplantation. Findings and limits, study-wide: Broader posttransplant TCR repertoire diversity was predicted by graft donor and pretransplant recipient Inverse Simpson Index values. Pathologically expanded recipient clonotypes increased progressively from day 30 to day 180 as diversity fell. At the given depth, recipient repertoires were over 95% de novo clonotypes.

TCRdb's copy holds only in-frame clones and misses some; the assay was immunoSEQ multiplex PCR. The sample contains more than 10,000 clones, under 75% of which appear only once. Samples: about 28 days before transplant, then days 30, 100 and 180 after. A word on this clone: Its antigen remains unknown.

Material: peripheral blood mononuclear cells, obtained 180 days after allogeneic stem cell transplant. This clonotype originated in a male patient aged 55-69 years who had an allogeneic stem cell transplant from an unrelated donor, so the T cells may come from the graft donor. Some clones in this sample may be carry-over from other donors' samples.

The DNA of the CDR3 is TGTGCCAGCACCGTAGGACAGGGGCCCCACGAGCAGTACTTC. Translated, it gives CASTVGQGPHEQYF. The J gene is TRBJ2-7, the V gene TRBV7-9, with 9 positions matching TRBD1. CDR3 length: 14 amino acids. The trim removed 7 bases at V and 5 bases at J, leaving 9 bases unmatched. CDR1 is SEHNR and CDR2 is FQNEAQ in the germline V gene (reference sequence).